Sequencing of this T cell receptor beta chain was carried out in a study of blood T cell repertoires in COVID-19. Across the study: Spain, Italy and the United States supplied samples that represented acute and convalescent COVID-19.

Germline CDR1 reads SQVTM; CDR2 reads ANQGSEA. J was trimmed by 4 bases and V by 6 bases; bases with no gene match: 5. This CDR3 comprises 13 residues. Per the authors' pipeline: From reference gene primer amplification, estimates of nucleated cell counts were derived. Sequencing was performed with immunoSEQ multiplex PCR; in TCRdb, only in-frame clones are kept and a portion is missing. The V and J calls and clone size were taken over from that table, and D and trimming were inferred from the DNA. The sample yields around 200,000 clones, more than 85% seen once. This sequence originates from a man in his forties with acute or convalescent COVID-19. The sequencing input was peripheral blood. This sequence joins TRBV29-1 and TRBJ2-5; 10 nucleotides agree with TRBD1. CDR3 sequence: CSVSRTGGETQYF. DNA of the CDR3: TGCAGCGTCTCTAGGACAGGGGGAGAGACCCAGTACTTC.